This passage covers 20 T cell receptor beta chains from one sample sequenced in a study of T cells in localized non-small cell lung cancer. Data came from immunoSEQ multiplex PCR; TCRdb stores just in-frame clones and leaves some out. This table holds several thousand clones, around 41% found once. Material: lung tumor tissue, obtained before any cancer treatment. Source of these receptors: a woman aged 35-70 years with stage II squamous cell lung carcinoma.

This clone was found a few times. The V gene is TRBV9, the J gene TRBJ1-5; D unclear. V was clipped by 0 bases and J by 8 bases, with 9 bases between them. The CDR3 sequence is 13 residues long. Germline V lookup: CDR1 SGDLS, CDR2 YYNGEE. CDR3 residues: CASSVGEAEPQHF. The CDR3 DNA sequence: TGTGCCAGCAGCGTAGGTGAGGCGGAGCCCCAGCATTTT.

Sample share makes this clone medium-sized. The rearrangement uses TRBV9 and TRBJ2-3; 7 bases match TRBD2. CDR3 length: 15 residues. V lost 6 bases and J lost 5; bases outside the gene matches: 12. Germline CDR1 reads SGDLS; CDR2 reads YYNGEE. This chain's CDR3 is CASKISSGFGDTQYF. In DNA form, the CDR3 reads TGTGCCAGCAAAATCTCTAGCGGTTTTGGAGATACGCAGTATTTT.

The chain joins TRBV15 to TRBJ2-1; D could derive from TRBD1 or TRBD2 (5 bases each). The ends were cut back, 5 bases at V and 10 bases at J, with 18 bases in the middle. The CDR3 totals 14 residues. From germline, CDR1 is LNHNV and CDR2 YYDKDF (reference sequence). Here the CDR3 DNA reads TGTGCCACCAGCGCTGACCTCGGGACCGAAGAGCAGTTCTTC. It is translated as CATSADLGTEEQFF.

This clone has only a few counts. The V call is TRBV9, the J call TRBJ2-2, with a possible D match to TRBD2 (6 bases). This CDR3 has 15 residues. Trimming removed 4 bases at V and 0 bases at J, with 10 bases between. Per the germline V gene, CDR1 is SGDLS and CDR2 is YYNGEE. Here the CDR3 DNA reads TGTGCCAGCAGCCCGGGAGTCGCGAACACCGGGGAGCTGTTTTTT. It translates to CASSPGVANTGELFF.

V is TRBV19 and J is TRBJ2-7; 8 nucleotides match TRBD1. The CDR3 covers 14 residues. Germline CDR1 and CDR2: LNHDA and SQIVND (reference sequence). Trimming at V came to 5 bases and at J to 2 bases, leaving 5 bases not matched to a gene. CDR3 in amino acids: CASSRTGSAYEQYF. The CDR3 DNA reads TGTGCCAGTAGTCGGACAGGGAGCGCCTACGAGCAGTACTTC. The full variable domain, its missing parts supplied by reference TRBV19 and TRBJ2-7, is DGGITQSPKYLFRKEGQNVTLSCEQNLNHDAMYWYRQDPGQGLRLIYYSQIVNDFQKGDIAEGYSVSREKKESFPLTVTSAQKNPTAFYLCASSRTGSAYEQYFGPGTRLTVT.

J is TRBJ2-7 and V is TRBV28; 9 bases fit TRBD2. This CDR3 has 15 amino acids. With V trimmed by 3 bases and J by 7 bases, 10 bases remained unmatched. Germline V CDR1 and CDR2: MDHEN, SYDVKM. CDR3 DNA sequence: TGTGCCAGCAGTTTCCCGACGGGCGGGAGGGGTGAGCAGTACTTC. As protein: CASSFPTGGRGEQYF.

The table lists this clone with a few counts. The rearrangement joins TRBV15 to TRBJ1-4; D not resolved. The CDR3 extends over 15 amino acids. Germline V lookup: CDR1 LNHNV, CDR2 YYDKDF (reference sequence). V was cut by 0 bases and J by 12 bases, with 17 bases left in between. The CDR3 is CATSRDRGKRMELFF. DNA of the CDR3: TGTGCCACCAGCAGAGATCGGGGTAAAAGGATGGAACTGTTTTTT.

This clone was seen a single time. The chain has TRBV19 and TRBJ2-1; 7 bases are shared with TRBD2. V was pared by 3 bases and J by 5 bases, with 10 bases of the junction left unmatched. Germline CDR1 LNHDA, CDR2 SQIVND (reference sequence). There are 16 residues in the CDR3. The CDR3 DNA reads as TGTGCCAGTAGTATGGGGGGGAGACTAACCAACAATGAGCAGTTCTTC. Protein product: CASSMGGRLTNNEQFF.

The J gene is TRBJ2-7, the V gene TRBV25-1; D is perhaps TRBD2 (5 bases). The germline V gene encodes CDR1 MGHDK and CDR2 SYGVNS. Trimming left V 3 bases short and J 0 bases short, with 15 bases between. The CDR3 covers 16 residues. This CDR3 is CASSDKTGSSSYEQYF. CDR3 nucleotide sequence: TGTGCCAGCAGTGATAAGACGGGGTCTAGCTCCTACGAGCAGTACTTC.

V gene TRBV28 combines with J gene TRBJ1-6; D might be TRBD1 (5 bases). Trimming pared 7 bases from V and 10 bases from J, leaving 14 bases between. The CDR3 extends over 13 amino acids. Per the germline V gene, CDR1 is MDHEN and CDR2 is SYDVKM. The CDR3 nucleotides are TGTGCCAGCATACGGGACCCGGGCTCACCCCTCCACTTT. Protein sequence: CASIRDPGSPLHF.

Worth noting for this clone: Germline is not matched at one junction end, which may reflect a read error. This chain uses TRBV6-8 with TRBJ1-1; 9 nucleotides line up with TRBD1. The CDR3 is made up of 16 amino acids. In germline, CDR1 is MNHGY, CDR2 SAAAGT. This CDR3 is CAISGHRGQSGTEAFF. DNA for the CDR3: TGTGCCATCAGTGGGCACAGGGGGCAATCGGGCACTGAAGCTTTCTTT.

The chain is built from TRBV19 and TRBJ2-1, with no clear D. The CDR3 runs to 11 residues. Germline loops: CDR1 LNHDA, CDR2 SQIVND (reference sequence). Deletions cut 1 base from V and 8 bases from J, with 3 bases between. The CDR3 DNA reads as TGTGCCAGTAGTATAGCCTATGAGCAGTTCTTC. It yields the protein CASSIAYEQFF.

The chain uses TRBV19 and TRBJ2-2; a possible D gene is TRBD2 (6 bases). Germline CDR1 LNHDA, CDR2 SQIVND (reference sequence). Trimming shortened V by 8 bases and J by 7 bases, and 17 bases separated the two germline ends. The length of the CDR3 is 14 residues. CDR3 amino acids: CASRDSRDGGELFF. CDR3 DNA: TGTGCCAGTCGGGACTCTAGGGACGGCGGGGAGCTGTTTTTT.

The V and J genes are TRBV28 and TRBJ1-4; 9 bases align to TRBD1. The CDR3 runs 14 residues. Germline CDR1 and CDR2: MDHEN and SYDVKM. Trimming cost V 7 bases and J 8 bases; bases outside gene matches: 8. The CDR3 sequence: CASTLTGGQEKLFF. CDR3 in DNA: TGTGCCAGCACCTTGACAGGGGGGCAGGAAAAACTGTTTTTT.

The chain has TRBV19 and TRBJ2-1; D may be TRBD1 (5 bases). Germline V gives CDR1 LNHDA, CDR2 SQIVND (reference sequence). V lost 3 bases and J 6 bases, leaving 18 bases between the germline ends. This CDR3 spans 16 amino acids. The CDR3 sequence is CASSIKGPPWLNEQFF. In nucleotides, the CDR3 is TGTGCCAGTAGTATTAAGGGGCCCCCCTGGCTCAATGAGCAGTTCTTC.

This clone was found a few times. J is TRBJ1-2 and V is TRBV7-7; D gene ambiguous. Germline V lookup: CDR1 SSHAT, CDR2 FNYEAQ (reference sequence). Trimming left V 5 bases short and J 8 bases short, with 18 bases between. This CDR3 region has 14 residues. The DNA of the CDR3 is TGTGCCAGCAGCCGGGATTCCGGGCTTTGGGGCTACACCTTC. Its protein is CASSRDSGLWGYTF. The full variable domain, in which reference TRBV7-7 and TRBJ1-2 provide the parts outside the CDR3, is GAGVSQSPRYKVTKRGQDVTLRCDPISSHATLYWYQQALGQGPEFLTYFNYEAQPDKSGLPSDRFSAERPEGSISTLTIQRTEQRDSAMYRCASSRDSGLWGYTFGSGTRLTVV.

The table lists this clone with a few counts. The chain is built from TRBV7-5 and TRBJ2-7; TRBD1, as called in the table, went unchecked against the DNA. TRBV7-5 is a recognized pseudogene. CDR3 length: 14 amino acids. The CDR3 region is CASSQGGWEYEQYF. DNA for the CDR3: TGTGCTAGCAGCCAAGGGGGCTGGGAGTACGAGCAGTACTTC.

CDR3: CASSESGFTGELFF. For the CDR3, the DNA is TGTGCCAGTAGTGAGTCGGGCTTTACCGGGGAGCTGTTTTTT. The chain links TRBV19 to TRBJ2-2; D gene uncertain. The V gene lost 5 bases and the J gene lost 5 bases, with 12 bases spanning the gap. The CDR3 loop spans 14 amino acids. Germline V CDR1 and CDR2: LNHDA, SQIVND (reference sequence).

A single count supports this clone. CDR3 in amino acids: CASTIGGVGAHNEQFF. In nucleotides, the CDR3 is TGTGCCAGCACCATCGGGGGAGTGGGAGCCCACAATGAGCAGTTCTTC. V is TRBV28 and J is TRBJ2-1, with D perhaps matching TRBD2 (6 bases). Trimming removed 7 bases at V and 5 bases at J, with 21 bases between. The CDR3 runs 16 residues. Germline V gene data show CDR1 as MDHEN and CDR2 as SYDVKM.

Judged by abundance, this clone is large (0.1 to 1%). This chain joins TRBV11-3 and TRBJ2-7; a possible D gene is TRBD1 (6 bases). Germline CDR1 and CDR2: SGHNT and YENEEA. The V end lost 2 bases, the J end lost 1 base, and 15 bases lay between the germline ends. The CDR3 has 16 residues. CDR3 bases: TGTGCCAGCAGCTTATCCACAGGGCTCAGGTCCTACGAGCAGTACTTC. Amino acid sequence: CASSLSTGLRSYEQYF.